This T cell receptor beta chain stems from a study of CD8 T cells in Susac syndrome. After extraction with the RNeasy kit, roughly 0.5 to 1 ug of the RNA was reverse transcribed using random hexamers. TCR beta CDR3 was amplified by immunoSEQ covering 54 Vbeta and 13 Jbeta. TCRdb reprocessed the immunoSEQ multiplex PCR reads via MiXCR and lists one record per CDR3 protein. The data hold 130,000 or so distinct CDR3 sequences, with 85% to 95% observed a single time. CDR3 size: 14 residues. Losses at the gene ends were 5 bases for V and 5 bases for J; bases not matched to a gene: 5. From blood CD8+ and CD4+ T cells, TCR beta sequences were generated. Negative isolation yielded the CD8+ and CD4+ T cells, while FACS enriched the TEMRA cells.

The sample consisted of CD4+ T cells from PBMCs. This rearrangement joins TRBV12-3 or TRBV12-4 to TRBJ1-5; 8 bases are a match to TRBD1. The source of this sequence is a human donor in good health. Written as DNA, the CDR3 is TGTGCCAGCAGTGCCAAGGACAGGGATCAGCCCCAGCATTTT. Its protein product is CASSAKDRDQPQHF.